This paragraph covers one T cell receptor beta chain sequence. Sequenced by immunoSEQ multiplex PCR; TCRdb stores in-frame clones only, minus some. The sample carries nearly 30,000 clones, over 85% recorded once. The sample comes from a study of blood T cell repertoires in COVID-19. Turning to the study itself: Samples taken during acute and convalescent COVID-19 were collected in the United States, Italy and Spain.

There are 15 residues in the CDR3. Trimming removed 5 bases from V and 0 bases from J; junction bases left unmatched: 5. CDR1 and CDR2 from the germline V gene are SGHNT and YENEEA. V gene TRBV11-3 combines with J gene TRBJ1-1, with 8 bases aligning to TRBD1. The sequenced sample was peripheral blood. This TCR derives from a man in his 70s with active or convalescent COVID-19. CDR3 amino acids: CASSPGGPMNTEAFF. CDR3 bases: TGTGCCAGCAGCCCAGGGGGCCCAATGAACACTGAAGCTTTCTTT.